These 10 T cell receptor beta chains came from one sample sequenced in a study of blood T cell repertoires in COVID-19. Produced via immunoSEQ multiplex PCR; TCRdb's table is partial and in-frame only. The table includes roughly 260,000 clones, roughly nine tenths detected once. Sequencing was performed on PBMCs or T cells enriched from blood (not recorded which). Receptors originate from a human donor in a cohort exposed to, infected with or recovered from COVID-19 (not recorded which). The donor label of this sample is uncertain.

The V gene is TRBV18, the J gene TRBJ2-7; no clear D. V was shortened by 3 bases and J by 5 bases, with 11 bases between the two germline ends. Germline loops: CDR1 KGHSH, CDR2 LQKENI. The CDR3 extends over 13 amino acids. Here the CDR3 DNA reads TGTGCCAGCTCACCGTATACCCCAGACGAGCAGTACTTC. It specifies CASSPYTPDEQYF.

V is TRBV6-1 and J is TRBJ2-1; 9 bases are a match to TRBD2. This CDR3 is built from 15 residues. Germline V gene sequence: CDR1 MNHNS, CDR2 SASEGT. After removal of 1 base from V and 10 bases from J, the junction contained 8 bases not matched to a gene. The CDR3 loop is CASSEEPSGALEQFF. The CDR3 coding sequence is TGTGCCAGCAGTGAAGAGCCTAGCGGGGCCTTGGAGCAGTTCTTC.

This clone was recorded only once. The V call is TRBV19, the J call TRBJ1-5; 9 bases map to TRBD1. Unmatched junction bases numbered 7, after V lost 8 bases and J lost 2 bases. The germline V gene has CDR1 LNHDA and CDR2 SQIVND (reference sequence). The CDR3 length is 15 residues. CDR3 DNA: TGTGCCAGTTCGGTCAGGACAGGGGGCAATCAGCCCCAGCATTTT. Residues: CASSVRTGGNQPQHF.

CDR3 in amino acids: CASSLAAGVNSPLHF. The DNA for the CDR3 is TGTGCCAGCAGCTTAGCGGCAGGGGTTAATTCACCCCTCCACTTT. The V call is TRBV7-2, the J call TRBJ1-6; the D gene is possibly TRBD1 (6 bases). The CDR3 covers 15 residues. The V end was cut by 0 bases, the J end by 6 bases, with 9 bases between. Germline CDR1 and CDR2: SGHTA and FQGNSA.

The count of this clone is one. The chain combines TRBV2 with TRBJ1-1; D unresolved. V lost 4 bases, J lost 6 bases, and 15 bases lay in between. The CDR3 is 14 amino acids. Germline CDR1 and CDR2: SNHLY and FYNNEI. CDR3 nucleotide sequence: TGTGCCAGCAGTGGGACTTCGGTCGGTTCTGAAGCTTTCTTT. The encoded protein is CASSGTSVGSEAFF.

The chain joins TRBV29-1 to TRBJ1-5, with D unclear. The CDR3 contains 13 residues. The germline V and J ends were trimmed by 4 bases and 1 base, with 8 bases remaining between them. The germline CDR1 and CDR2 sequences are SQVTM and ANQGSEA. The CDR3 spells CSVGQVSNQPQHF. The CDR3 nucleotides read TGCAGCGTTGGCCAGGTCAGCAATCAGCCCCAGCATTTT.

CDR3 protein: CATSDEGLAGERVDTQYF. CDR3 nucleotide sequence: TGTGCCACCAGTGATGAAGGACTAGCGGGTGAGAGAGTGGATACGCAGTATTTT. This chain links TRBV24-1 with TRBJ2-3; 11 bases map to TRBD2. Germline V lookup: CDR1 KGHDR, CDR2 SFDVKD. Trimming cost V 3 bases and J 6 bases; bases outside gene matches: 13. The CDR3 contains 18 residues.

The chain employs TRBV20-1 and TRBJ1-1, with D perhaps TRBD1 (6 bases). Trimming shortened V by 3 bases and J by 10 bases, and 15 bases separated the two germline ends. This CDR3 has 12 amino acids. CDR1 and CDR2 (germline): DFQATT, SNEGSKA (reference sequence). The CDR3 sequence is CSASPGTRGAFF. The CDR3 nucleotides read TGCAGTGCTAGTCCCGGGACCAGGGGAGCTTTCTTT.

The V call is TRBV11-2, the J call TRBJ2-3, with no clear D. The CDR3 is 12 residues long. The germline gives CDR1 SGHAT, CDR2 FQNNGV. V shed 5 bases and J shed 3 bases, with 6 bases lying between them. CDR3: CASSQLTDTQYF. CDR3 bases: TGTGCCAGCAGCCAACTAACAGATACGCAGTATTTT.

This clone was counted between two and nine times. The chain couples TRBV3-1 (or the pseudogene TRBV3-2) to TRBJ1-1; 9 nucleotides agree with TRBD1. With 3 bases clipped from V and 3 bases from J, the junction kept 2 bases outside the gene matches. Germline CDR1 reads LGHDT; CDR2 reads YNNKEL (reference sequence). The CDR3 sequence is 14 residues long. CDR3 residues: CASSQGQGYTEAFF. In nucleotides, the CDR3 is TGTGCCAGCAGCCAGGGACAGGGCTACACTGAAGCTTTCTTT.